The next 15 T cell receptor beta chains were all read from a single sample in a study of OX40 agonist ivuxolimab in advanced cancers. Generated by immunoSEQ multiplex PCR, the TCRdb table keeps only in-frame clones and is missing some. The repertoire holds 65,000 to 95,000 clones, with around 92% as singletons. The sequenced sample was CD4+ or CD8+ T cells sorted from blood, obtained in a trial of the OX40 agonist ivuxolimab. The receptors shown here come from an adult with an advanced solid tumor such as melanoma, head and neck, liver or kidney cancer.

V gene TRBV4-2 combines with J gene TRBJ2-1; D tentatively fits TRBD1 or TRBD2 (5 bases each). The CDR3 is made up of 15 amino acids. Germline CDR1 and CDR2: LGHNA and YNFKEQ. Between the trimmed V and J ends, which lost 4 bases and 7 bases, there was a span of 17 bases. The CDR3 DNA reads as TGTGCCAGCAGCCCTCTTAGCTCAGAGGGGAATGAGCAGTTCTTC. This translates into CASSPLSSEGNEQFF.

The CDR3, as DNA: TGTGCCATCAGGAGGGACTCCCCAGAGCAGTACTTC. The encoded protein is CAIRRDSPEQYF. This chain links TRBV10-3 with TRBJ2-7, with a possible D match to TRBD2 (6 bases). Looked up from germline, CDR1 is ENHRY and CDR2 is SYGVKD. Trimming removed 6 bases from V and 7 bases from J, with 13 bases in between. This CDR3 is built from 12 residues.

This clone was picked up a small number of times. This chain links TRBV6-6 with TRBJ1-5, with a possible D match to TRBD1 (5 bases). This CDR3 has 16 amino acids. Germline V gene data show CDR1 as MNHNY and CDR2 as SVGAGI (reference sequence). V gave up 8 bases and J gave up 0 bases, with 17 bases separating them. The CDR3 DNA reads TGTGCCAGCGAATCAGGGCGTACCTATAGCAATCAGCCCCAGCATTTT. Protein: CASESGRTYSNQPQHF.

V gene TRBV10-3 combines with J gene TRBJ2-7; D possibly matches TRBD1 or TRBD2 (5 bases each). CDR1 is ENHRY, CDR2 SYGVKD, per germline. V lost 0 bases and J 6 bases, leaving 9 bases between the germline ends. This CDR3 is 13 amino acids long. The CDR3 sequence is CAISESSGSEQYF. Written as DNA, the CDR3 is TGTGCCATCAGTGAGTCCTCAGGGAGCGAGCAGTACTTC.

V and J are TRBV19 and TRBJ2-2; tentatively, D is TRBD2 (6 bases). CDR1 is LNHDA and CDR2 is SQIVND in the germline V gene (reference sequence). The CDR3 covers 14 residues. With 6 bases removed from V and 7 bases from J, the gap between germline ends came to 15 bases. The CDR3 region has the DNA TGTGCCAGTAGATTACTAGTGCGGGGCGGGGAGCTGTTTTTT. Amino acid sequence: CASRLLVRGGELFF. Full variable domain (missing parts from reference TRBV19 and TRBJ2-2): DGGITQSPKYLFRKEGQNVTLSCEQNLNHDAMYWYRQDPGQGLRLIYYSQIVNDFQKGDIAEGYSVSREKKESFPLTVTSAQKNPTAFYLCASRLLVRGGELFFGEGSRLTVL.

The chain is built from TRBV6-5 and TRBJ1-2; D unresolved. In germline, CDR1 is MNHEY, CDR2 SVGAGI. CDR3 length: 12 amino acids. V shed 4 bases and J shed 6 bases, with 9 bases lying between them. CDR3 protein: CASSFNHDGYTF. The CDR3 DNA reads as TGTGCCAGCAGTTTTAATCACGATGGCTACACCTTC.

V gene TRBV5-4 combines with J gene TRBJ1-3; D is possibly TRBD1 (6 bases). The CDR3 covers 16 residues. Germline CDR1 reads SGHNT; CDR2 reads YYREEE (reference sequence). The V end lost 0 bases, the J end lost 4 bases, and 14 bases lay between the germline ends. The DNA for the CDR3 is TGTGCCAGCAGCTTGGGGGGTCTGACAGGAGGAAACACCATATATTTT. This gives the protein CASSLGGLTGGNTIYF.

The V and J genes are TRBV4-1 and TRBJ2-7, with D possibly TRBD2 on 5 matching bases. The V and J ends lost 0 bases and 4 bases respectively, with 16 bases between them. The CDR3 contains 16 residues. CDR1 MGHRA and CDR2 YSYEKL come from the germline V gene. Here the CDR3 DNA reads TGCGCCAGCAGCCAAGATCAAGGACTGACTTCTTACGAGCAGTACTTC. This sequence encodes CASSQDQGLTSYEQYF.

This clone appeared a few times. V is TRBV5-1 and J is TRBJ2-1, with no clear D. Germline assignment: CDR1 SGHRS and CDR2 YFSETQ. The length of the CDR3 is 15 residues. The ends were cut back, 0 bases at V and 0 bases at J, with 7 bases in the middle. CDR3 nucleotide sequence: TGCGCCAGCAGCTTGGACCCGAGCTCCTACAATGAGCAGTTCTTC. Its protein product is CASSLDPSSYNEQFF.

This chain connects TRBV6-6 to TRBJ1-3; D is unresolved. V dropped 7 bases and J dropped 3 bases, with 4 bases sitting between them. Germline V gene lookup returns CDR1 MNHNY and CDR2 SVGAGI (reference sequence). The CDR3 contains 11 residues. CDR3 nucleotides: TGTGCCAGCACTATTGGAAACACCATATATTTT. Translating gives CASTIGNTIYF.

The CDR3 protein is CASSLYRGDTEAFF. The CDR3 coding sequence is TGTGCCAGCAGCTTATATAGGGGGGACACTGAAGCTTTCTTT. The V and J genes are TRBV7-2 and TRBJ1-1; a possible D gene is TRBD1 (6 bases). The germline V gene has CDR1 SGHTA and CDR2 FQGNSA. CDR3 length equals 14 residues. V was shortened by 2 bases and J by 3 bases, with 10 bases between the two germline ends. Combining the CDR3 with reference TRBV7-2 and TRBJ1-1 gives the whole variable domain GAGVSQSPSNKVTEKGKDVELRCDPISGHTALYWYRQSLGQGLEFLIYFQGNSAPDKSGLPSDRFSAERTGGSVSTLTIQRTQQEDSAVYLCASSLYRGDTEAFFGQGTRLTVV.

Sample share makes this clone medium-sized. CDR3 region: CASSVAYRGGEAFF. The CDR3 coding sequence is TGTGCCAGCAGCGTAGCGTATCGGGGAGGTGAAGCTTTCTTT. The chain links TRBV9 to TRBJ1-1; D gene ambiguous. Per germline, CDR1 SGDLS and CDR2 YYNGEE. The CDR3 contains 14 residues. V lost 0 bases and J lost 7, with 13 bases in between.

The chain joins TRBV7-8 to TRBJ2-1, with 9 bases fitting TRBD1. The CDR3 length is 15 residues. V shed 4 bases and J 5 bases; nucleotides not matched to a gene: 6. The germline CDR1 and CDR2 sequences are SGHVS and FQNEAQ. In DNA form, the CDR3 reads TGTGCCAGCAGCTACGGGACAGGGACCAACAATGAGCAGTTCTTC. The encoded protein is CASSYGTGTNNEQFF.

The V gene is TRBV7-3, the J gene TRBJ1-6; D gene uncertain. Germline V gives CDR1 SGHTA, CDR2 FQGTGA. Trimming took 2 bases from V and 4 from J, leaving 3 bases between them. The CDR3 totals 13 residues. The CDR3 nucleotides read TGTGCCAGCAGCTTAGATTATAATTCACCCCTCCACTTT. Translating gives CASSLDYNSPLHF.

The chain joins TRBV6-1 to TRBJ1-3; D remains unclear. Germline V gene lookup returns CDR1 MNHNS and CDR2 SASEGT. V shed 6 bases and J shed 3 bases, with 9 bases lying between them. The CDR3 runs to 13 residues. The CDR3 DNA sequence: TGTGCCAGCAGGCTTGATATTGGAAACACCATATATTTT. Translated, it gives CASRLDIGNTIYF.